Below are 22 T cell receptor beta chains sequenced from a single sample in a study of blood T cell repertoires in COVID-19 (dated by TCRdb to about 2020). Libraries came from the immunoSEQ multiplex PCR assay. TCRdb re-hosts the immuneACCESS table, in-frame sequences only. Its copies lack some clones; in the studies checked, an unresolved V gene accounts for under half of them, and the cause for the rest is not known. A total of about 160,000 clones appear in this sample, approximately 90% of them only once. Jointly, the top ten make up 4.5% to 5% of the sample. Sequencing input: peripheral blood. These receptors originate from a man aged 25-45 years with COVID-19, enrolled during active disease.

This clone is a singleton in its sample. The chain combines TRBV6-6 with TRBJ2-5; 9 bases align to TRBD2. Germline-derived CDR1 and CDR2 are MNHNY and SVGAGI (reference sequence). The V and J ends lost 6 bases and 1 base, in that order; junction bases with no gene match: 6. There are 15 residues in the CDR3. Written as DNA, the CDR3 is TGTGCCAGCAGCCGTAGCGGGGGATTCCAAGAGACCCAGTACTTC. Translated: CASSRSGGFQETQYF.

The CDR3 region has the DNA TGTGCCAGCAGCCAAGTCGATAGCGGGGCAAGCTCCTACAATGAGCAGTTCTTC. Translating gives CASSQVDSGASSYNEQFF. The V and J genes are TRBV4-2 and TRBJ2-1; 8 nucleotides agree with TRBD2. The CDR3 has 18 residues. Germline lookup yields CDR1 LGHNA and CDR2 YNFKEQ. The V and J ends lost 1 base and 0 bases, in that order; junction bases with no gene match: 8.

The rearrangement links TRBV6-2 or TRBV6-3 to TRBJ2-3; a possible D gene is TRBD2 (6 bases). Germline values: CDR1 MNHEY, CDR2 SVGEGT. Trimming stripped 4 bases from V and 1 base from J, with 12 bases between. The CDR3 is made up of 15 amino acids. The CDR3 DNA is TGTGCCAGCAGTTCTGGGGGACTCCGCACAGATACGCAGTATTTT. Protein product: CASSSGGLRTDTQYF.

The CDR3 loop reads CASSAPGDESTDTQYF. The CDR3 coding sequence is TGTGCCAGCAGCGCCCCGGGAGACGAAAGCACAGATACGCAGTATTTT. V usage is TRBV21-1 and J usage is TRBJ2-3; the table gives TRBD2 as D, unverified against the DNA. TRBV21-1 is given as a pseudogene. CDR3 length equals 16 residues.

The rearrangement joins TRBV7-3 to TRBJ2-3; D is ambiguous. V was clipped by 5 bases and J by 0 bases, with 9 bases between them. Germline CDR1 reads SGHTA; CDR2 reads FQGTGA. This CDR3 has 14 amino acids. As DNA, the CDR3 is TGTGCCAGCAGCCGAACATCTAGCACAGATACGCAGTATTTT. Encoded protein: CASSRTSSTDTQYF.

CDR3 coding DNA: TGCGCCAGCTCTCTTGACTTTACCGGGGGTAACGGGGAGCTGTTTTTT. Translation: CASSLDFTGGNGELFF. The J gene is TRBJ2-2, the V gene TRBV5-1; possibly TRBD2 for D (6 bases). The CDR3 has 16 residues. V lost 7 bases, J lost 7 bases, and 23 bases lay in between. Looked up from germline, CDR1 is SGHRS and CDR2 is YFSETQ.

This CDR3 reads CASSRDSNSNQPQHF. CDR3 coding DNA: TGCGCCAGCAGCCGAGACAGCAATAGCAATCAGCCCCAGCATTTT. The chain is built from TRBV5-1 and TRBJ1-5, with D possibly being TRBD1 (5 bases). Trimming stripped 4 bases from V and 0 bases from J, with 11 bases between. Germline CDR1 and CDR2: SGHRS and YFSETQ. The CDR3 loop spans 15 amino acids.

The V call is TRBV3-1 (or the pseudogene TRBV3-2), the J call TRBJ2-4, with a tentative D call TRBD2 (5 bases). Germline loops: CDR1 LGHDT, CDR2 YNNKEL (reference sequence). The V gene lost 5 bases and the J gene lost 5 bases, with 19 bases spanning the gap. The CDR3 length is 16 residues. For the CDR3, the DNA is TGTGCCAGCAGCGACATCAGCCGGGGTGATCAAAACATTCAGTACTTC. It codes for CASSDISRGDQNIQYF.

V gene TRBV15 combines with J gene TRBJ1-6; the D is unclear. V gave up 4 bases and J gave up 7 bases, with 23 bases separating them. Germline V gene lookup returns CDR1 LNHNV and CDR2 YYDKDF (reference sequence). This CDR3 has 18 amino acids. CDR3 nucleotides: TGTGCCACCAGCACGTCGACATGGGCGGGGAGCCGGAATTCACCCCTCCACTTT. Amino acids: CATSTSTWAGSRNSPLHF.

This CDR3 is CASSEKISSPQHF. The CDR3 DNA is TGTGCCAGCAGTGAAAAGATTAGCAGTCCCCAGCATTTT. This chain uses TRBV6-1 with TRBJ1-5; D remains ambiguous. The CDR3 is made up of 13 amino acids. Germline V gene lookup returns CDR1 MNHNS and CDR2 SASEGT. With 2 bases removed from V and 10 bases from J, the gap between germline ends came to 12 bases.

The chain recombines TRBV2 with TRBJ1-3; D is perhaps TRBD1 (6 bases). V dropped 7 bases and J dropped 1 base, with 11 bases sitting between them. Germline V lookup: CDR1 SNHLY, CDR2 FYNNEI. CDR3 length equals 14 residues. The CDR3 sequence is CASNRERSGNTIYF. The CDR3 nucleotides are TGTGCCAGCAACAGGGAAAGGTCTGGAAACACCATATATTTT. The whole variable domain, remainder taken from reference TRBV2 and TRBJ1-3, is EPEVTQTPSHQVTQMGQEVILRCVPISNHLYFYWYRQILGQKVEFLVSFYNNEISEKSEIFDDQFSVERPDGSNFTLKIRSTKLEDSAMYFCASNRERSGNTIYFGEGSWLTVV.

The CDR3 region is CASSSLFSRVPSNEQFF. CDR3 in DNA: TGTGCCAGCAGTTCCCTCTTTAGCAGGGTTCCTTCTAATGAGCAGTTCTTC. The chain is built from TRBV27 and TRBJ2-1, with D perhaps matching TRBD1 (5 bases). V lost 4 bases and J 7 bases, leaving 23 bases between the germline ends. The CDR3 covers 17 residues. Germline loops: CDR1 MNHEY, CDR2 SMNVEV (reference sequence).

This chain joins TRBV3-1 (or the pseudogene TRBV3-2) and TRBJ1-3; D remains unclear. CDR1 is LGHDT, CDR2 YNNKEL, per germline (reference sequence). This CDR3 region has 17 residues. With 8 bases removed from V and 0 bases from J, the gap between germline ends came to 20 bases. The CDR3 here is CASGPPRGPTSGNTIYF. CDR3 bases: TGTGCCAGCGGCCCCCCCCGGGGTCCTACCTCTGGAAACACCATATATTTT.

The chain joins TRBV2 to TRBJ1-4, with D unclear. The CDR3 length is 13 residues. Germline lookup yields CDR1 SNHLY and CDR2 FYNNEI. Trimming shortened V by 5 bases and J by 1 base, and 5 bases separated the two germline ends. The CDR3 region is CASSSRTNEKLFF. CDR3 DNA: TGTGCCAGCAGTAGCCGAACTAATGAAAAACTGTTTTTT. Full variable domain (outside the CDR3, taken from reference TRBV2 and TRBJ1-4): EPEVTQTPSHQVTQMGQEVILRCVPISNHLYFYWYRQILGQKVEFLVSFYNNEISEKSEIFDDQFSVERPDGSNFTLKIRSTKLEDSAMYFCASSSRTNEKLFFGSGTQLSVL.

The rearrangement uses TRBV7-9 and TRBJ2-7; 7 positions match TRBD2. Germline V CDR1 and CDR2: SEHNR, FQNEAQ (reference sequence). V trimming: 4 bases; J trimming: 2 bases; junction bases outside the gene matches: 8. CDR3 length: 15 residues. The CDR3 bases are TGTGCCAGCAGCTCGGGGGGATCTCCAACCTACGAGCAGTACTTC. Amino acids: CASSSGGSPTYEQYF.

The J gene is TRBJ2-1, the V gene TRBV11-2, with a possible D match to TRBD1 (5 bases). Germline V gives CDR1 SGHAT, CDR2 FQNNGV. The length of the CDR3 is 15 residues. Trimming took off 0 bases at V and 5 bases at J, with 11 bases between the two ends. For the CDR3, the DNA is TGTGCCAGCAGCTTAGATCAGGGAACCAACAATGAGCAGTTCTTC. Amino acid sequence: CASSLDQGTNNEQFF.

Points on this clone: An end of the junction differs from the germline gene, which may be a read error. The rearrangement links TRBV28 to TRBJ1-3; a possible D gene is TRBD1 (6 bases). The CDR3 spans 14 residues. CDR1 and CDR2 from the germline V gene are MDHEN and SYDVKM. The CDR3 DNA follows: TGTGCCAGCAGCCCCCCGGGACAAGCCCGGATTTGGGATTTT. This sequence encodes CASSPPGQARIWDF. The full variable domain, with the rest looked up from reference TRBV28 and TRBJ1-3, is DVKVTQSSRYLVKRTGEKVFLECVQDMDHENMFWYRQDPGLGLRLIYFSYDVKMKEKGDIPEGYSVSREKKERFSLILESASTNQTSMYLCASSPPGQARIWDFGEGSWLTVV.

The chain links TRBV7-7 to TRBJ2-1; D may be TRBD1 (5 bases). The CDR3 extends over 14 amino acids. V lost 1 base to trimming and J lost 8 bases, with 12 bases between them. Per the germline V gene, CDR1 is SSHAT and CDR2 is FNYEAQ (reference sequence). The DNA of the CDR3 is TGTGCCAGCAGCTTAGAAGCAGGGTTCGATGAGCAGTTCTTC. Encoded protein: CASSLEAGFDEQFF.

For the CDR3, the DNA is TGTGCCAGCACCTCCTACTCACAGGGTAGAGGGGAAAAACTGTTTTTT. Its translation: CASTSYSQGRGEKLFF. This rearrangement joins TRBV25-1 to TRBJ1-4; a weak D match, TRBD1 (6 bases). Germline loops: CDR1 MGHDK, CDR2 SYGVNS. V lost 7 bases and J lost 8, with 23 bases in between. This CDR3 contains 16 residues.

The chain employs TRBV7-8 and TRBJ2-3, with TRBD2 matching 14 bases. The junction had 9 bases not matched to a gene; V was cut back by 5 bases and J by 5 bases. Germline V gene data show CDR1 as SGHVS and CDR2 as FQNEAQ. The CDR3 contains 17 residues. CDR3 in DNA: TGTGCCAGCAGCCGACTAGCGGGGGGGATTTCGGGAGATACGCAGTATTTT. This gives the protein CASSRLAGGISGDTQYF.

The CDR3 reads CASSPAGGAETEAFF. In DNA form, the CDR3 reads TGTGCCAGCAGTCCGGCAGGGGGTGCGGAGACTGAAGCTTTCTTT. The gene calls are TRBV28 and TRBJ1-1; 7 bases map to TRBD1. V lost 5 bases, J lost 5 bases, and 11 bases stayed unmatched. The CDR3 consists of 15 residues. Per germline, CDR1 MDHEN and CDR2 SYDVKM.

The J gene is TRBJ2-1, the V gene TRBV24-1; 7 nucleotides agree with TRBD1. The CDR3 loop spans 14 amino acids. The trim removed 4 bases at V and 10 bases at J, leaving 9 bases unmatched. Germline lookup yields CDR1 KGHDR and CDR2 SFDVKD. Here the CDR3 reads CATSDDRAGDEQFF. CDR3 in DNA: TGTGCCACCAGTGACGACAGGGCGGGCGACGAGCAGTTCTTC.